This T cell receptor beta chain was profiled in a study of blood T cell repertoires in COVID-19. Study-wide background: Samples of COVID-19 (acute and convalescent) were obtained from the United States, Italy and Spain.

Patients from Seattle were sampled longitudinally, starting during active infection. Trimming removed 4 bases from V and 1 base from J; junction bases left unmatched: 4. Germline V gives CDR1 SGDLS, CDR2 YYNGEE. The CDR3 spans 14 residues. The authors' processing: The assay estimated nucleated cells by amplifying reference gene primers. Data came from immunoSEQ multiplex PCR; TCRdb stores just in-frame clones and leaves some out. D and trimming were read from the DNA, whereas the V and J calls and clone size are those reported in that table. This repertoire shows approximately 300,000 clones, 65% to 85% found once; its top ten account for approximately 14%.

The sample consisted of peripheral blood. This TCR came from a person aged 65 to 85 with COVID-19, enrolled during active disease. V and J are TRBV9 and TRBJ1-2; 7 bases line up with TRBD1. The CDR3 sequence: CASSPGQDNYGYTF. The CDR3 coding sequence is TGTGCCAGCAGCCCAGGACAGGATAACTATGGCTACACCTTC.